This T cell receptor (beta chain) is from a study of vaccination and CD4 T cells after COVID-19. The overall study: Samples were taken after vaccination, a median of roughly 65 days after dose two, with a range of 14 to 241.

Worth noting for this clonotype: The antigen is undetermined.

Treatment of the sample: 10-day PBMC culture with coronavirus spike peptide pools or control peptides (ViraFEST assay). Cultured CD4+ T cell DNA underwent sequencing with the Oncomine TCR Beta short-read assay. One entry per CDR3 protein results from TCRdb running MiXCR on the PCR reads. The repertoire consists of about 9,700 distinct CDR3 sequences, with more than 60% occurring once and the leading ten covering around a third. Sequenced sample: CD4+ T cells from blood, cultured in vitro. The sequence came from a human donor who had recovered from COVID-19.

The DNA for the CDR3 is TGTGCCTGGAGTGGCAGGGGTAATGAAGCTTTCTTT. Its protein product is CAWSGRGNEAFF. This chain connects TRBV30 to TRBJ1-1; possible D gene TRBD1, 6 bases. Germline CDR1 and CDR2: GTSNPN and SVGIG (reference sequence). With 1 base removed from V and 7 bases from J, the gap between germline ends came to 10 bases. The CDR3 length is 12 residues.